A selection of T cell receptor beta chains follows, all from one sample in a study of blood T cell repertoires in COVID-19. Assay: immunoSEQ multiplex PCR; the TCRdb copy retains only in-frame clones and omits some. The sample records about 200,000 clones, 88% being singletons. Sequenced material: peripheral blood. The source is a human donor in a cohort sampled during active COVID-19. CDR3s include the opening cysteine and the closing phenylalanine or tryptophan. The order of the fields is V gene, CDR3 protein.

v_gene: TRBV7-2
CDR3aa: CASSVRVGGSSYEQYF

v_gene: TRBV11-2
CDR3aa: CASTRQGSGNTIYF

v_gene: TRBV7-2
CDR3aa: CASSLDTYNSPLHF

v_gene: TRBV6-2/TRBV6-3
CDR3aa: CASSYSNSSPLHF

v_gene: TRBV24-1
CDR3aa: CATSDPWGSGELFF

v_gene: TRBV18
CDR3aa: CASSPGIRGIGYGYTF

v_gene: TRBV7-2
CDR3aa: CASSSSSGQTQYF

v_gene: TRBV7-9
CDR3aa: CASSFYVRGGWRETQYF

v_gene: TRBV7-9
CDR3aa: CASSPPTGSTGELFF

v_gene: TRBV5-4
CDR3aa: CASSLRSRGTTDTQYF

v_gene: TRBV11-2
CDR3aa: CASSLGQMNTEAFF

v_gene: TRBV11-2
CDR3aa: CASSLDGGAGGYTF

v_gene: TRBV2
CDR3aa: CASSEVGTGRTDTQYF

v_gene: TRBV4-1
CDR3aa: CASSQLVLEYNEQFF

v_gene: TRBV5-1
CDR3aa: CASSLARRDYRTDTQYF

v_gene: TRBV6-5
CDR3aa: CASTGEVQFF

v_gene: TRBV3-1/TRBV3-2
CDR3aa: CASSIAGTANYGYTF

v_gene: TRBV7-2
CDR3aa: CASSLGQNYEQYF

v_gene: TRBV29-1
CDR3aa: CSVADRAPYEQYF

v_gene: TRBV3-1/TRBV3-2
CDR3aa: CASSSGTGSSYNEQFF

v_gene: TRBV19
CDR3aa: CASSLSLRDYNEQFF

v_gene: TRBV5-1
CDR3aa: CASSLEGASNQPQHF

v_gene: TRBV27
CDR3aa: CASSLKRADRQGTYEQYF

v_gene: TRBV18
CDR3aa: CASSPPIRPGYNEQFF

v_gene: TRBV11-2
CDR3aa: CASRQGQGAFTGELFF

v_gene: TRBV28
CDR3aa: CASSVTGLQAKNIQYF

v_gene: TRBV7-2
CDR3aa: CASSGWTSGRETQYF

v_gene: TRBV2
CDR3aa: CASKYTGQRLEQYF

v_gene: TRBV11-3
CDR3aa: CASSLRQGSTDTQYF

v_gene: TRBV3-1/TRBV3-2
CDR3aa: CASSQDSSTSGRFNIVTDTQYF

v_gene: TRBV24-1
CDR3aa: CATSDLGGWTGQEQYF

v_gene: TRBV6-2/TRBV6-3
CDR3aa: CASSPYSSGRADTQYF

v_gene: TRBV5-4
CDR3aa: CASSTGLAPRTGPDTQYF

v_gene: TRBV6-4
CDR3aa: CASSEQDRAWYEQYF

v_gene: TRBV5-1
CDR3aa: CASSFTGGTDTQYF

v_gene: TRBV9
CDR3aa: CASSAEDRYYGYTF

v_gene: TRBV5-4
CDR3aa: CASSLRGAVNTEAFF

v_gene: TRBV7-2
CDR3aa: CASSLGLAGYEQYF

v_gene: TRBV12-5
CDR3aa: CASGAGQGPNQPQHF

v_gene: TRBV10-2
CDR3aa: CASSPSVTSRETQYF

v_gene: TRBV6-5
CDR3aa: CASSYHGATNEKLFF

v_gene: TRBV12-3/TRBV12-4
CDR3aa: CASSLSGIEQYF

v_gene: TRBV12-3/TRBV12-4
CDR3aa: CASSLDRAEQYF

v_gene: TRBV18
CDR3aa: CASSPDRSYEQYF

v_gene: TRBV3-1/TRBV3-2
CDR3aa: CASSQGLQTASPEQYF

v_gene: TRBV3-1/TRBV3-2
CDR3aa: CASSQNFRDRGPGELFF

v_gene: TRBV21-1
CDR3aa: CASATGVGEKLFF

v_gene: TRBV19
CDR3aa: CASSILLFSDNEQFF

v_gene: TRBV28
CDR3aa: CASPPDRGQETQYF

v_gene: TRBV4-3
CDR3aa: CASSQEGGQAYGYTF

v_gene: TRBV21-1
CDR3aa: CASSKDGEMAKNIQYF

v_gene: TRBV9
CDR3aa: CASSVQVEEVNEQFF

v_gene: TRBV19
CDR3aa: CASSPLRTGGASQPQHF

v_gene: TRBV28
CDR3aa: CASSPIGTGDTNTEAFF

v_gene: TRBV27
CDR3aa: CASTKLAGGLNEQFF

v_gene: TRBV18
CDR3aa: CASSQAGNQPQHF

v_gene: TRBV6-5
CDR3aa: CASSFRQGAAGAFF

v_gene: TRBV10-3
CDR3aa: CAISESREGVYEQYF

v_gene: TRBV10-3
CDR3aa: CAISESGSSGNTIYF